The 24 T cell receptor beta chains given below trace back to one sample, sequenced in a study of cytomegalovirus exposure and HLA in healthy donors. The PCR employed 60 Vbeta primers together with 13 Jbeta primers. The method was immunoSEQ multiplex PCR; TCRdb's version includes in-frame clones alone and lacks a portion of them. The table records 150,000 to 200,000 clones, about four fifths of them present only once. The sequencing input was PBMCs. These receptors came from a woman aged 35 to 49 in good health and CMV-seronegative.

This sequence joins TRBV2 and TRBJ2-2; TRBD2 matches 8 bases. Trimming cost V 5 bases and J 4 bases; bases outside gene matches: 6. The CDR3 consists of 15 residues. Looked up from germline, CDR1 is SNHLY and CDR2 is FYNNEI. CDR3 sequence reads: CASSSSGRITGELFF. For the CDR3, the DNA is TGTGCCAGCAGTTCCAGCGGGAGAATCACCGGGGAGCTGTTTTTT.

Of note for this clone: One end of the junction varies from germline; a read error may be responsible. The chain combines TRBV7-9 with TRBJ1-1, with D uncertain. CDR3 length equals 16 residues. Germline CDR1 reads SEHNR; CDR2 reads FQNEAQ (reference sequence). Written as DNA, the CDR3 is TGTTCCAGCAGCCCCCAGGCCTTAAGCCTGAACACTGAAGCTTTCTTT. This codes for CSSSPQALSLNTEAFF.

The chain employs TRBV7-2 and TRBJ1-3, with a tentative D call TRBD1 (6 bases). Germline lookup yields CDR1 SGHTA and CDR2 FQGNSA. The V and J ends lost 6 bases and 3 bases respectively, with 15 bases between them. The CDR3 is 15 amino acids. The CDR3 loop reads CASSRLQGRGNTIYF. The CDR3 coding sequence is TGTGCCAGCAGTCGATTACAGGGTCGTGGAAACACCATATATTTT.

The V and J genes are TRBV6-5 and TRBJ2-7; the match to TRBD1 covers 8 bases. The CDR3 is made up of 15 amino acids. The V gene end was trimmed by 0 bases and the J gene end by 2 bases; junction bases not matched to a gene: 3. CDR1 and CDR2 from the germline V gene are MNHEY and SVGAGI. For the CDR3, the DNA is TGTGCCAGCAGTTACTCTGGACAGGGTGCCTACGAGCAGTACTTC. This encodes CASSYSGQGAYEQYF.

This sequence joins TRBV5-1 and TRBJ2-5; D gene unclear. The CDR3 runs 11 residues. Germline V lookup: CDR1 SGHRS, CDR2 YFSETQ. V lost 2 bases to trimming and J lost 4 bases, with 3 bases between them. The DNA of the CDR3 is TGCGCCAGCAGCTTCGGAGAGACCCAGTACTTC. Amino acid sequence: CASSFGETQYF.

This sequence joins TRBV5-1 and TRBJ1-1, with a possible D match to TRBD1 (5 bases). V lost 5 bases and J lost 9, with 17 bases in between. Germline V gives CDR1 SGHRS, CDR2 YFSETQ. This CDR3 contains 13 residues. The CDR3 DNA sequence: TGCGCCAGCAGTGGAGACAGCCAGGCCCAAGCTTTCTTT. As protein: CASSGDSQAQAFF.

This clone was detected a few times. The chain employs TRBV7-9 and TRBJ2-3; 8 bases agree with TRBD2. Germline trimming cut 0 bases from V and 0 bases from J; bases unmatched to any gene: 5. CDR3 length: 17 residues. CDR1 and CDR2 from the germline V gene are SEHNR and FQNEAQ (reference sequence). The CDR3 loop is CASSLAFASGSTDTQYF. The CDR3 DNA sequence: TGTGCCAGCAGCTTAGCTTTCGCTAGCGGGAGCACAGATACGCAGTATTTT.

V usage is TRBV7-9 and J usage is TRBJ2-1; 9 nucleotides match TRBD2. Germline assignment: CDR1 SEHNR and CDR2 FQNEAQ (reference sequence). V shed 1 base and J 8 bases; nucleotides not matched to a gene: 0. The CDR3 length is 13 residues. The CDR3 is CASSLGTSDEQFF. The CDR3 nucleotides are TGTGCCAGCAGCTTAGGGACTAGCGATGAGCAGTTCTTC.

The CDR3 coding sequence is TGTGCCAGCAGATTCTCCGGGGGCACTGAAGCTTTCTTT. It codes for CASRFSGGTEAFF. The chain combines TRBV27 with TRBJ1-1; tentative D call: TRBD1 (5 bases). The V end lost 6 bases, the J end lost 4 bases, and 12 bases lay between the germline ends. The CDR3 is made up of 13 amino acids. From germline, CDR1 is MNHEY and CDR2 SMNVEV (reference sequence).

The V gene is TRBV6-1, the J gene TRBJ1-1, with D unresolved. The V and J ends lost 5 bases and 1 base respectively, with 11 bases between them. The CDR3 has 14 residues. Germline V gene data show CDR1 as MNHNS and CDR2 as SASEGT. CDR3 DNA: TGTGCCAGCAGTCGAGGGTATAGGAACACTGAAGCTTTCTTT. Amino acids: CASSRGYRNTEAFF.

The J gene is TRBJ1-1, the V gene TRBV6-8; TRBD1 is a possible D gene (5 bases). Germline CDR1 and CDR2: MNHGY and SAAAGT. V lost 6 bases, J lost 0 bases, and 11 bases lay in between. This CDR3 has 14 residues. CDR3 nucleotides: TGTGCCAGCAGATCGCCAGGGATGAACACTGAAGCTTTCTTT. Translating gives CASRSPGMNTEAFF.

V gene TRBV6-4 combines with J gene TRBJ1-5, with TRBD1 identical over 7 bases. V gave up 4 bases and J gave up 5 bases; unmatched junction bases: 2. Germline values: CDR1 MRHNA, CDR2 SNTAGT. CDR3 length: 13 amino acids. The CDR3 DNA reads as TGTGCCAGCAGTGCAGACAGGGATCAGCCCCAGCATTTT. It translates to CASSADRDQPQHF.

The V call is TRBV9, the J call TRBJ2-1; TRBD2 matches at 11 bases. Germline assignment: CDR1 SGDLS and CDR2 YYNGEE. CDR3 length: 16 amino acids. The junction had 6 bases not matched to a gene; V was cut back by 3 bases and J by 4 bases. The CDR3 region is CASSAGGLAGYNEQFF. For the CDR3, the DNA is TGTGCCAGCAGCGCAGGCGGACTAGCGGGTTACAATGAGCAGTTCTTC.

V is TRBV7-2 and J is TRBJ2-7; D is possibly TRBD2 (5 bases). CDR3 length: 14 residues. Germline loops: CDR1 SGHTA, CDR2 FQGNSA. V lost 5 bases, J lost 1 base, and 12 bases lay in between. This CDR3 is CASSRRGLSYEQYV. CDR3 bases: TGTGCCAGCAGCCGCCGAGGACTTTCCTACGAGCAGTACGTC.

This clone was counted only a few times. The chain links TRBV5-6 to TRBJ1-1; D ambiguous. The ends were cut back, 0 bases at V and 0 bases at J, with 6 bases in the middle. This CDR3 has 14 residues. Per germline, CDR1 SGHDT and CDR2 YYEEEE. Here the CDR3 DNA reads TGTGCCAGCAGCTTGGATCCTCTGAACACTGAAGCTTTCTTT. Translated, it gives CASSLDPLNTEAFF.

This chain links TRBV12-5 with TRBJ1-1; 10 bases fit TRBD1. The CDR3 extends over 18 amino acids. V trimming: 1 base; J trimming: 2 bases; junction bases outside the gene matches: 10. The germline V gene has CDR1 LGHNT and CDR2 FRNRAP. CDR3 region: CASGLDPGQGYFNTEAFF. CDR3 nucleotides: TGTGCTAGTGGTTTGGACCCGGGACAGGGGTATTTCAACACTGAAGCTTTCTTT.

This chain joins TRBV27 and TRBJ2-5, with D perhaps matching TRBD1 (6 bases). The V gene's germline CDR1 is MNHEY and CDR2 SMNVEV (reference sequence). This CDR3 region has 14 residues. Trimming stripped 6 bases from V and 6 bases from J, with 17 bases between. DNA of the CDR3: TGTGCCAGCAGCCACGGCAGGGGTATGCAGACCCAGTACTTC. It encodes CASSHGRGMQTQYF.

The chain couples TRBV6-6 to TRBJ2-7, with TRBD2 as a possible D gene (6 bases). Trimming pared 5 bases from V and 6 bases from J, leaving 14 bases between. Germline values: CDR1 MNHNY, CDR2 SVGAGI (reference sequence). The CDR3 is 13 amino acids. In nucleotides, the CDR3 is TGTGCCAGCAGTCAAATACTGGAGGGCGAGCAGTACTTC. Protein: CASSQILEGEQYF.

The V and J genes are TRBV19 and TRBJ1-2; a possible D gene is TRBD1 (5 bases). Trimming shortened V by 2 bases and J by 8 bases, and 18 bases separated the two germline ends. From germline, CDR1 is LNHDA and CDR2 SQIVND (reference sequence). The CDR3 is 15 residues long. CDR3 sequence (DNA): TGTGCCAGTAGTATAAATCGCGGGACTCCGTTCGGCTACACCTTC. Protein: CASSINRGTPFGYTF. The whole variable domain, remainder taken from reference TRBV19 and TRBJ1-2, is DGGITQSPKYLFRKEGQNVTLSCEQNLNHDAMYWYRQDPGQGLRLIYYSQIVNDFQKGDIAEGYSVSREKKESFPLTVTSAQKNPTAFYLCASSINRGTPFGYTFGSGTRLTVV.

The table lists this clone with a few counts. V and J are TRBV11-1 and TRBJ2-5; 7 nucleotides agree with TRBD2. CDR3 size: 16 residues. Germline trimming cut 2 bases from V and 4 bases from J; bases unmatched to any gene: 10. Germline V lookup: CDR1 SGHAT, CDR2 FQDESV (reference sequence). CDR3 sequence: CASSLRPGGSGETQYF. The DNA of the CDR3 is TGTGCCAGCAGCTTACGCCCAGGCGGGAGTGGAGAGACCCAGTACTTC.

The gene calls are TRBV9 and TRBJ1-1; D gene uncertain. Trimming left V 4 bases short and J 5 bases short, with 18 bases between. Germline-derived CDR1 and CDR2 are SGDLS and YYNGEE. The CDR3 has 15 residues. CDR3 coding DNA: TGTGCCAGCAGCTTAACGCCTCGGCGGGGTACTGAAGCTTTCTTT. This codes for CASSLTPRRGTEAFF.

This clone showed up just a few times. This chain connects TRBV30 to TRBJ1-2; D remains ambiguous. V lost 2 bases to trimming and J lost 8 bases, with 12 bases between them. CDR1 and CDR2 (germline): GTSNPN, SVGIG (reference sequence). CDR3 length: 12 amino acids. The CDR3 protein is CAWSWQDKGYTF. DNA of the CDR3: TGTGCCTGGAGTTGGCAGGATAAGGGCTACACCTTC.

V and J are TRBV30 and TRBJ2-1; D gene ambiguous. The CDR3 contains 11 residues. CDR1 and CDR2 (germline): GTSNPN, SVGIG (reference sequence). V was trimmed by 1 base and J by 9 bases, leaving 7 bases between them. As DNA, the CDR3 is TGTGCCTGGAGTGCAAGCGCTGAGCAGTTCTTC. It is translated as CAWSASAEQFF.

The J gene is TRBJ1-4, the V gene TRBV29-1, with 7 bases that match TRBD1. Germline values: CDR1 SQVTM, CDR2 ANQGSEA. The CDR3 extends over 14 amino acids. The V and J ends lost 3 bases and 3 bases, in that order; junction bases with no gene match: 4. In DNA, the CDR3 is TGCAGCGTTGAGGCCGGGACAGCTAATGAAAAACTGTTTTTT. Protein product: CSVEAGTANEKLFF. Filled out from reference TRBV29-1 and TRBJ1-4, the complete variable domain reads SAVISQKPSRDICQRGTSLTIQCQVDSQVTMMFWYRQQPGQSLTLIATANQGSEATYESGFVIDKFPISRPNLTFSTLTVSNMSPEDSSIYLCSVEAGTANEKLFFGSGTQLSVL.